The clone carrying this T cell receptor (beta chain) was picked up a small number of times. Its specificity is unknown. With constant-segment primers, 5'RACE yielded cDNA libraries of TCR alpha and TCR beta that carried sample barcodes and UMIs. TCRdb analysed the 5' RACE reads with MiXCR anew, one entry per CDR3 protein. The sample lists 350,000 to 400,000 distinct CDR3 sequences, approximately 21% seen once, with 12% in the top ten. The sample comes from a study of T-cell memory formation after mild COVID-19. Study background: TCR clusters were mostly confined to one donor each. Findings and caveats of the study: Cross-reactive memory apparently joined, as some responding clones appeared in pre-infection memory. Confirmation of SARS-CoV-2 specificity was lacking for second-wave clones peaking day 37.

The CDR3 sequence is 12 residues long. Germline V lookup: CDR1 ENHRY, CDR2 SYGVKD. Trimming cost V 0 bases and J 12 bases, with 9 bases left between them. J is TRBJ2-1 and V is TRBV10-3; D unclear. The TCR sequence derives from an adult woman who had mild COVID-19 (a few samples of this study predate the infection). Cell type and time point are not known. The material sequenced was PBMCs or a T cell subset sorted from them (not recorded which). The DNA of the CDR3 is TGTGCCATCAGTGAGTCGGACGCTGGGCAGTTCTTC. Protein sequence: CAISESDAGQFF.